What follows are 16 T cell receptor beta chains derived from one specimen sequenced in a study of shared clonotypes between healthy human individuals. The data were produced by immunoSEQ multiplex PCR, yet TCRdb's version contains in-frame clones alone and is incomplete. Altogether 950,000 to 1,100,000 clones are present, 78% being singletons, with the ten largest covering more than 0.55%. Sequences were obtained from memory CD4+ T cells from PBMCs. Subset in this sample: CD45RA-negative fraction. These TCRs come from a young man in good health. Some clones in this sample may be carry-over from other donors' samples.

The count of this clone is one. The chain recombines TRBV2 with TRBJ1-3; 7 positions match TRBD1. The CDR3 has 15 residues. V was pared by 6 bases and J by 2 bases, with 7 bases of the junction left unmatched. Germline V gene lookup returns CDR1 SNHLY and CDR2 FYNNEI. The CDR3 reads CASRENRGPGNTIYF. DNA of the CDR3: TGTGCCAGCAGGGAAAACAGGGGACCTGGAAACACCATATATTTT. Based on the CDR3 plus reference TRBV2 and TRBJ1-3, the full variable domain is EPEVTQTPSHQVTQMGQEVILRCVPISNHLYFYWYRQILGQKVEFLVSFYNNEISEKSEIFDDQFSVERPDGSNFTLKIRSTKLEDSAMYFCASRENRGPGNTIYFGEGSWLTVV.

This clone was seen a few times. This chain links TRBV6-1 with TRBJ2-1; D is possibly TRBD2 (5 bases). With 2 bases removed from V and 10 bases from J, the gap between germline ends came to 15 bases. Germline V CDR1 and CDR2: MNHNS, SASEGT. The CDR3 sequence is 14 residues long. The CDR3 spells CASSERSGKREQFF. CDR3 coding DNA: TGTGCCAGCAGTGAAAGATCCGGGAAGAGGGAGCAGTTCTTC.

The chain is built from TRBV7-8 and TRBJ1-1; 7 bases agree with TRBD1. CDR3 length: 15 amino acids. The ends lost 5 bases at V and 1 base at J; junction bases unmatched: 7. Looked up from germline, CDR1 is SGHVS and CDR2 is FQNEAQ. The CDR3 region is CASSLRDSPNTEAFF. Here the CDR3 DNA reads TGTGCCAGCAGCCTAAGGGACAGTCCGAACACTGAAGCTTTCTTT.

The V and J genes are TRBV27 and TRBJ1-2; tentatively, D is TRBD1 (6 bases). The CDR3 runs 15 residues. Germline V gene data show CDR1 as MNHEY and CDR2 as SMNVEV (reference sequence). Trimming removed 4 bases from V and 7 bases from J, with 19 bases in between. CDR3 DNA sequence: TGTGCCAGCAGTTCCGATCTGGGGGGCTTCGTTGGCTACACCTTC. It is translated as CASSSDLGGFVGYTF.

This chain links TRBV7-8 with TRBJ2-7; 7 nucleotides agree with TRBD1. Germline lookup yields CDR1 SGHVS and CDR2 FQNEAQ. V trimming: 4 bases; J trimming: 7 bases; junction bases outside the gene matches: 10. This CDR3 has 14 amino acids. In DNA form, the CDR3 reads TGTGCCAGCAGCTGGGACAGCCTATCAGCAGAGCAGTACTTC. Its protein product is CASSWDSLSAEQYF.

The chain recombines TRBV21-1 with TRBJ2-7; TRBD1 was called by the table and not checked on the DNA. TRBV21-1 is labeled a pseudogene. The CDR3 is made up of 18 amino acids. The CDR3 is CASSDHFPGQGLSYEQYF. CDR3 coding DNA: TGTGCCAGCAGCGACCATTTCCCGGGACAGGGGTTATCCTACGAGCAGTACTTC.

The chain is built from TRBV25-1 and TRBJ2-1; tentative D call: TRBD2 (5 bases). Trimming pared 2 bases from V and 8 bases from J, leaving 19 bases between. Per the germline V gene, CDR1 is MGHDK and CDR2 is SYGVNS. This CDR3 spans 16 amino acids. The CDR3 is CASSEGPGRRTDEQFF. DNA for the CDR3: TGTGCCAGCAGTGAAGGTCCGGGAAGGCGTACTGATGAGCAGTTCTTC.

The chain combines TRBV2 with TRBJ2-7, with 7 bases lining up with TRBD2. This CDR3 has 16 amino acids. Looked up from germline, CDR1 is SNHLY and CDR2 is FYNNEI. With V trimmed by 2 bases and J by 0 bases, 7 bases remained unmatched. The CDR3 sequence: CASSERLAVSSYEQYF. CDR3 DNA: TGTGCCAGCAGTGAACGGCTAGCGGTGTCCTCCTACGAGCAGTACTTC.

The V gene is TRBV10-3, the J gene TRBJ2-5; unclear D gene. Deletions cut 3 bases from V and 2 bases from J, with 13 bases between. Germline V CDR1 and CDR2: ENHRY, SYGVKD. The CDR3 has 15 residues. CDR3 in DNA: TGTGCCATCAGTGAACTCCGGGTGAGTCAAGAGACCCAGTACTTC. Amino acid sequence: CAISELRVSQETQYF.

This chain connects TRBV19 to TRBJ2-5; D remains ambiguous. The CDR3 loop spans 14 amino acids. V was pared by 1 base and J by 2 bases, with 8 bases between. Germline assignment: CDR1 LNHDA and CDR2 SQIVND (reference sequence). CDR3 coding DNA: TGTGCCAGTAGTATAGGAGAACAGCAAGAGACCCAGTACTTC. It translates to CASSIGEQQETQYF.

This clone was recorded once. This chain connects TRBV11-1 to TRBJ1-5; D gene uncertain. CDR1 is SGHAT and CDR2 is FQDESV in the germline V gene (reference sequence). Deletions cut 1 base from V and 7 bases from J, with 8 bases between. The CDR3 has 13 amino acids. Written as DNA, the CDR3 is TGTGCCAGCAGCTTAGAGGCCAGACAGCCCCAGCATTTT. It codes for CASSLEARQPQHF.

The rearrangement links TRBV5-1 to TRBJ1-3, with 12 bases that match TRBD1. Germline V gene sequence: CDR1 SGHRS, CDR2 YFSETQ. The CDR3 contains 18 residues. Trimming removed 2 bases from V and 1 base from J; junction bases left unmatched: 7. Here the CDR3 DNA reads TGCGCCAGCAGCTTCTTCCCGGGACAGGGGGCTTCTGGAAACACCATATATTTT. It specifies CASSFFPGQGASGNTIYF.

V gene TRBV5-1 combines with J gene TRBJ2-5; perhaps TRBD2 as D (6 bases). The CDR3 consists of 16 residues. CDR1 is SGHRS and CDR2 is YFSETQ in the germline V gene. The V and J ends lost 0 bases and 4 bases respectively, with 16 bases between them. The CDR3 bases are TGCGCCAGCAGCTTGGGGATCAGCCTGGGGGGAGAGACCCAGTACTTC. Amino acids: CASSLGISLGGETQYF.

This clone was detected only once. The CDR3 nucleotides are TGTGCCAGCAGTTCCGATTTGGGATCCTACGAGCAGTACTTC. Its translation is CASSSDLGSYEQYF. The rearrangement links TRBV6-5 to TRBJ2-7, with D unresolved. Per germline, CDR1 MNHEY and CDR2 SVGAGI. The V end lost 4 bases, the J end lost 1 base, and 11 bases lay between the germline ends. This CDR3 comprises 14 residues.

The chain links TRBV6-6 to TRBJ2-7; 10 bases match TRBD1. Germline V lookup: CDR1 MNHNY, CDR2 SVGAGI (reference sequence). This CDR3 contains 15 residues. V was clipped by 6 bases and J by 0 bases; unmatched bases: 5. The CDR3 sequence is CASRPGQGFSYEQYF. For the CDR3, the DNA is TGTGCCAGCAGACCGGGACAGGGGTTCTCCTACGAGCAGTACTTC.

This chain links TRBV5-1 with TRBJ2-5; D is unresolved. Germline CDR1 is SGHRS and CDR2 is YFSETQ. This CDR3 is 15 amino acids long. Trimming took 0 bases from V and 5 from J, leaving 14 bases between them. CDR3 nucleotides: TGCGCCAGCAGCTTGGGACTGCACCCTGGGGAGACCCAGTACTTC. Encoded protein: CASSLGLHPGETQYF.